Listed below are T cell receptor beta chains from one sample, sequenced in a study of response to subunit inactivated influenza vaccine. Each CDR3 protein gets one entry after TCRdb re-called the RT-PCR reads with MiXCR. Among more than 450,000 distinct CDR3 sequences listed, 7.5% to 8.5% were seen once. The starting material was PBMCs from blood, obtained around 25 months after vaccination. These receptors were obtained from a man aged 50-75 years who received an inactivated influenza vaccine. The CDR3 runs from the conserved cysteine through the conserved F or W. Each record gives: J gene, clone size, V gene, D gene, CDR3 protein, CDR3 DNA. D genes are given only for firm matches. Expanded clones are given a class, and other clones once, few, many or no size at all.

TRBJ1-1 many TRBV5-1 NA CASSFSVNTEAFF TGCGCCAGCAGCTTTTCAGTGAACACTGAAGCTTTCTTT
TRBJ2-1 NA TRBV5-1 TRBD2 CASSWAGTSPYNEQFF TGCGCCAGCAGCTGGGCCGGGACTAGTCCCTACAATGAGCAGTTCTTC
TRBJ2-5 few TRBV20-1 TRBD2 CSARRTSEQETQYF TGCAGTGCTAGACGGACTAGCGAGCAAGAGACCCAGTACTTC
TRBJ1-5 many TRBV4-2 NA CASSQESSYSNQPQHF TGTGCCAGCAGCCAAGAGTCCTCGTATAGCAATCAGCCCCAGCATTTT
TRBJ2-1 many TRBV20-1 NA CSAWVWGSYNEQFF TGCAGTGCTTGGGTTTGGGGGTCCTACAATGAGCAGTTCTTC
TRBJ2-4 many TRBV7-2 NA CASSLDRLAKNIQYF TGTGCCAGCAGCTTAGACAGGCTAGCCAAAAACATTCAGTACTTC
TRBJ2-3 NA TRBV12-3/TRBV12-4 NA CASSLAWADTQYF TGTGCCAGCAGTTTAGCGTGGGCCGATACGCAGTATTTT
TRBJ2-7 NA TRBV7-8 NA CASSFGLNYEQYF TGTGCCAGCAGCTTTGGACTAAACTACGAGCAGTACTTC
TRBJ2-7 NA TRBV28 TRBD2 CASSPQREKRYEQYF TGTGCCAGCAGTCCACAGCGGGAAAAACGATACGAGCAGTACTTC
TRBJ1-2 few TRBV29-1 NA CSVDAKLGGDGGYTF TGCAGCGTTGATGCCAAGTTAGGGGGAGACGGGGGCTACACCTTC
TRBJ1-2 NA TRBV6-1 TRBD1 CASRRQQGARGYTF TGTGCCAGCAGACGACAACAGGGGGCGCGGGGCTACACCTTC
TRBJ1-1 NA TRBV3-1 NA CASSGLWGDTEAFF TGTGCCAGCAGCGGCCTTTGGGGAGACACTGAAGCTTTCTTT
TRBJ1-1 NA TRBV5-1 NA CASSLQEGYTEAFF TGCGCCAGCAGCTTACAGGAGGGGTACACTGAAGCTTTCTTT
TRBJ2-1 few TRBV24-1 NA CATSDQGRRSYNEQFF TGTGCCACCAGTGACCAGGGCCGCCGCTCCTACAATGAGCAGTTCTTC
TRBJ2-2 NA TRBV7-3 TRBD2 CASSLNAGANTGELFF TGTGCCAGCAGCTTAAACGCGGGGGCGAACACCGGGGAGCTGTTTTTT
TRBJ2-6 few TRBV28 NA CASRSPGPRELTGANVLTF TGTGCCAGCCGAAGCCCGGGCCCAAGGGAGCTAACTGGGGCCAACGTCCTGACTTTC
TRBJ2-7 many TRBV29-1 NA CSVETPPGSYEQYF TGCAGCGTTGAAACACCCCCGGGATCCTACGAGCAGTACTTC
TRBJ2-1 few TRBV7-9 TRBD1 CASRWTGNNEQFF TGTGCCAGCAGATGGACAGGGAACAATGAGCAGTTCTTC
TRBJ2-2 many TRBV12-3/TRBV12-4 TRBD1 CASSFSTGTTGELFF TGTGCCAGCAGTTTCTCGACAGGGACAACCGGGGAGCTGTTTTTT
TRBJ2-3 many TRBV11-1 NA CASSLPKNRIRGTDTQYF TGTGCCAGCAGCTTACCCAAAAATCGGATACGAGGCACAGATACGCAGTATTTT
TRBJ2-1 NA TRBV6-2/TRBV6-3 TRBD1 CASSAGTGEIGLDEQFF TGTGCCAGCAGTGCGGGGACAGGGGAGATTGGGTTAGATGAGCAGTTCTTC
TRBJ1-1 NA TRBV6-1 TRBD1 CASSGTGMSEAFF TGTGCCAGCAGTGGGACAGGGATGTCCGAAGCTTTCTTT
TRBJ2-1 many TRBV29-1 TRBD2 CSVATSGIGNEQFF TGCAGCGTTGCTACTAGCGGGATTGGCAATGAGCAGTTCTTC
TRBJ1-4 many TRBV9 NA CASSDRDTHEKLFF TGTGCCAGCAGCGACAGGGATACCCATGAAAAACTGTTTTTT
TRBJ2-4 NA TRBV20-1 TRBD1 CSADPGQGKNIQYF TGCAGTGCTGACCCGGGACAGGGGAAAAACATTCAGTACTTC
TRBJ1-6 NA TRBV20-1 NA CSARKVSGPSSYNSPLHF TGCAGTGCTAGAAAAGTTTCAGGGCCGAGCTCCTATAATTCACCCCTCCACTTT
TRBJ1-5 many TRBV4-2 NA CASSQANSNQPQHF TGTGCCAGCAGCCAAGCCAATAGCAATCAGCCCCAGCATTTT
TRBJ2-3 few TRBV12-3/TRBV12-4 NA CASSLGLSGSSSTDTQYF TGTGCCAGCAGTTTGGGTTTAAGCGGATCTTCTAGCACAGATACGCAGTATTTT
TRBJ2-1 many TRBV6-1 TRBD1 CASSGTGYNEQFF TGTGCCAGCAGCGGGACAGGGTACAATGAGCAGTTCTTC
TRBJ2-4 few TRBV5-1 TRBD1 CASSPGQSKNIQYF TGCGCCAGCAGCCCGGGACAGTCCAAAAACATTCAGTACTTC
TRBJ2-5 many TRBV12-3/TRBV12-4 TRBD1 CASSLDGTVRETQYF TGTGCCAGCAGTTTAGACGGGACAGTTAGAGAGACCCAGTACTTC
TRBJ2-2 many TRBV4-3 TRBD2 CASSQDYGGANTGELFF TGCGCCAGCAGCCAAGATTATGGGGGGGCGAACACCGGGGAGCTGTTTTTT
TRBJ1-2 few TRBV27 NA CASSTYNRDVGGYTF TGTGCCAGCAGTACCTATAACCGGGACGTGGGTGGCTACACCTTC
TRBJ1-5 many TRBV28 NA CASSRLTGFSNQPQHF TGTGCCAGCAGCCGATTAACAGGGTTTAGCAATCAGCCCCAGCATTTT
TRBJ2-1 NA TRBV7-3 NA CASSLTGPENYNEQFF TGTGCCAGCAGCTTAACCGGGCCGGAAAACTACAATGAGCAGTTCTTC
TRBJ1-5 NA TRBV7-2 NA CASSFGHVGTGQPQHF TGTGCCAGCAGCTTTGGACATGTTGGTACGGGTCAGCCCCAGCATTTT
TRBJ2-7 NA TRBV5-1 TRBD1 CASSFPPGQGPYEQYF TGCGCCAGCAGCTTCCCGCCGGGACAGGGACCCTACGAGCAGTACTTC
TRBJ2-7 NA TRBV5-5 NA CASSLKLSSSYEQYF TGTGCCAGCAGCTTGAAACTTTCGAGCTCCTACGAGCAGTACTTC
TRBJ1-4 few TRBV7-2 NA CASSIQPRTVNEKLFF TGTGCCAGCAGCATACAACCAAGGACAGTTAATGAAAAACTGTTTTTT